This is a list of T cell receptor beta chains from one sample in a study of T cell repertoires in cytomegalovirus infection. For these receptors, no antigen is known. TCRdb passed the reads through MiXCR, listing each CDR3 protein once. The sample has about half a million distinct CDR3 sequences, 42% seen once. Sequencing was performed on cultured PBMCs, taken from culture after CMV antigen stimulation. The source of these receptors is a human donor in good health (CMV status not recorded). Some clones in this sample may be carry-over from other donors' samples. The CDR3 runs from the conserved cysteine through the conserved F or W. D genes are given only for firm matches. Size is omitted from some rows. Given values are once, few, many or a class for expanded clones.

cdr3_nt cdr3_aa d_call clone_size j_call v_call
TGTGCCAGCAGTTTTATGAGGGGTACTGAAGCTTTCTTT CASSFMRGTEAFF . . TRBJ1-1 TRBV12-3/TRBV12-4
TGTGCCAGCAGCAGCCTGGGGGCTTACAAGGGTGAGCAGTTCTTC CASSSLGAYKGEQFF . . TRBJ2-1 TRBV7-9
TGTGCCAGCAGCTCATCCGGGACTCTATACGAGCAGTACTTC CASSSSGTLYEQYF . . TRBJ2-7 TRBV7-2
TGTGCCAGCAGCTTGGCCATTGGGGCCAACGTCCTGACTTTC CASSLAIGANVLTF . few TRBJ2-6 TRBV5-4
TGTGCCAGCAGCCGCCGATTAGGTGAGAGCTCCTACGAGCAGTACTTC CASSRRLGESSYEQYF . many TRBJ2-7 TRBV7-2
TGCAGTGCTAGAGATCCCCGGACAGATTACAATGAGCAGTTCTTC CSARDPRTDYNEQFF . . TRBJ2-1 TRBV20-1
TGCGCCAGCAGCTCCGGACACGACGTGGGGGAGCAGTACTTC CASSSGHDVGEQYF . . TRBJ2-7 TRBV5-1
TGTGCCAGCAGCCCCCATAGCGGAGGCCAGGAGACCCAGTACTTC CASSPHSGGQETQYF . few TRBJ2-5 TRBV7-6
TGTGCCAGCTCACTACGACCGGGACTAGCGGGGGCGAACTCCTACAATGAGCAGTTCTTC CASSLRPGLAGANSYNEQFF TRBD2 once TRBJ2-1 TRBV18
TGCGCCAGCTCCGGGACAGGGGGGCGAACTGAAGCTTTCTTT CASSGTGGRTEAFF TRBD1 . TRBJ1-1 TRBV5-1
TGTGCCAGCAGCCCCTCCGGGGGGAGAGGCTACGAGCAGTACTTC CASSPSGGRGYEQYF TRBD2 . TRBJ2-7 TRBV7-8
TGTGCCAGCAGCTCCCGGGGGGCCGATGAGACCCAGTACTTC CASSSRGADETQYF . few TRBJ2-5 TRBV11-2
TGTGCCAGCAGTTTATCGATATCCGGGGTTCCAAGCACAGATACGCAGTATTTT CASSLSISGVPSTDTQYF . . TRBJ2-3 TRBV27